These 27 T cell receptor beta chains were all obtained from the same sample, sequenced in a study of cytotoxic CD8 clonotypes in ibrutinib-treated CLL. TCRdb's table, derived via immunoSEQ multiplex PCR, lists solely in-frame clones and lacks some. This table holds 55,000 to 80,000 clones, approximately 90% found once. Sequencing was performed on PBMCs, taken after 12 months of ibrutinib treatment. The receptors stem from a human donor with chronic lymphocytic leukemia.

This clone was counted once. For the CDR3, the DNA is TGTGCCAGCAGCTTAGAGGTCTCCTACGAGCAGTACTTC. Translating gives CASSLEVSYEQYF. The V call is TRBV11-2, the J call TRBJ2-7, with D unclear. The CDR3 totals 13 residues. CDR1 SGHAT and CDR2 FQNNGV come from the germline V gene. Trimming removed 0 bases at V and 0 bases at J, with 3 bases between.

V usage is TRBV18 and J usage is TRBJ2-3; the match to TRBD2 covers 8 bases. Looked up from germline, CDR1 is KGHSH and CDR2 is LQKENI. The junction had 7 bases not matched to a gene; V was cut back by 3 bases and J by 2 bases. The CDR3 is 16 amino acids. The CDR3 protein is CASSPSREGVTDTQYF. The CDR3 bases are TGTGCCAGCTCACCTTCCCGGGAGGGAGTCACAGATACGCAGTATTTT.

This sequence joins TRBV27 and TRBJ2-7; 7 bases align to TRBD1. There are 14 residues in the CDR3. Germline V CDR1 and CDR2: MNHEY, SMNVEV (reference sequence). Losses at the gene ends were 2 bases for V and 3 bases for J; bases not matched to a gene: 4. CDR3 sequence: CASSLDRVGYEQYF. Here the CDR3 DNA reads TGTGCCAGCAGTTTAGACAGGGTGGGCTACGAGCAGTACTTC.

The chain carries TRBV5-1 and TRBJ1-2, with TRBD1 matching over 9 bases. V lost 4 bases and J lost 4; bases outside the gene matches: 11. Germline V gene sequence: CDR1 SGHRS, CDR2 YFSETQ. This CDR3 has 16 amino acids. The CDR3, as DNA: TGCGCCAGCAGCCCGTTTCCGGGACAGGGATTCTATGGCTACACCTTC. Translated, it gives CASSPFPGQGFYGYTF.

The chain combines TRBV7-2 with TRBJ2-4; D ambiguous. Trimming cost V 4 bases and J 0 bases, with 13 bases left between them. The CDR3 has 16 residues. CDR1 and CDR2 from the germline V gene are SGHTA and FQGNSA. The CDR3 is CASSSASQLAKNIQYF. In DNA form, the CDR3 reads TGTGCCAGCAGCTCTGCGTCTCAGCTAGCCAAAAACATTCAGTACTTC. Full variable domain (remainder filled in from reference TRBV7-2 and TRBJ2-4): GAGVSQSPSNKVTEKGKDVELRCDPISGHTALYWYRQSLGQGLEFLIYFQGNSAPDKSGLPSDRFSAERTGGSVSTLTIQRTQQEDSAVYLCASSSASQLAKNIQYFGAGTRLSVL.

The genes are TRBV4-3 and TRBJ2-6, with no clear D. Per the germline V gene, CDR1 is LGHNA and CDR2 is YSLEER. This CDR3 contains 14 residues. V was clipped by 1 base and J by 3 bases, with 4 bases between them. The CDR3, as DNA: TGCGCCAGCAGCCAAGCTTATGGGGCCAACGTCCTGACTTTC. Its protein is CASSQAYGANVLTF.

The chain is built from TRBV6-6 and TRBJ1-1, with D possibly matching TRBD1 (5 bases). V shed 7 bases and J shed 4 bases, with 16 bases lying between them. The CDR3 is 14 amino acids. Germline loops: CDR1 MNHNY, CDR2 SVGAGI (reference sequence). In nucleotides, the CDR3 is TGTGCCAGCACCAGAACGGGACTGGCCACTGAAGCTTTCTTT. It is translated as CASTRTGLATEAFF.

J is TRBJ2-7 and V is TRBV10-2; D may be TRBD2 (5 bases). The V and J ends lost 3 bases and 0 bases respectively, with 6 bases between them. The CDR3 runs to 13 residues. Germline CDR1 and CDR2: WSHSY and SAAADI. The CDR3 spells CASSEGSSYEQYF. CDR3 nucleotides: TGCGCCAGCAGTGAAGGGAGCTCCTACGAGCAGTACTTC.

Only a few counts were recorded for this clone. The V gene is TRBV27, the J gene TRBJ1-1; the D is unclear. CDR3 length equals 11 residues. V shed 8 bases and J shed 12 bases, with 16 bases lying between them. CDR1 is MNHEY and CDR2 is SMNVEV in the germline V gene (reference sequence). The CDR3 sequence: CASGPSVGTFF. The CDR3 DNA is TGTGCCAGCGGGCCGTCGGTTGGGACTTTCTTT.

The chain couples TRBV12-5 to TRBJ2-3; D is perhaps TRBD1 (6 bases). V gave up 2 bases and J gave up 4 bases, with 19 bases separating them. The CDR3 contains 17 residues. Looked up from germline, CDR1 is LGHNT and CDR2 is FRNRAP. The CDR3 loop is CASGLSKNRARPDTQYF. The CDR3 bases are TGTGCTAGTGGTTTGAGCAAAAACAGGGCTCGCCCAGATACGCAGTATTTT.

In DNA form, the CDR3 reads TGTGCCAGCAGCTTAGGCTCCTACGAGCAGTACTTC. Translating gives CASSLGSYEQYF. The chain recombines TRBV7-9 with TRBJ2-7, with D hard to call. Germline CDR1 and CDR2: SEHNR and FQNEAQ (reference sequence). The CDR3 spans 12 residues. V lost 1 base to trimming and J lost 0 bases, with 1 base between them.

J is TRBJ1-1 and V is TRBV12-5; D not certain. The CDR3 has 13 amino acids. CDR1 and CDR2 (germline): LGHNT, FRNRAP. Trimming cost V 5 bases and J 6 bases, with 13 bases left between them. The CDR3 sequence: CASGGRDGAEAFF. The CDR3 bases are TGTGCTAGTGGTGGGCGAGACGGGGCTGAAGCTTTCTTT.

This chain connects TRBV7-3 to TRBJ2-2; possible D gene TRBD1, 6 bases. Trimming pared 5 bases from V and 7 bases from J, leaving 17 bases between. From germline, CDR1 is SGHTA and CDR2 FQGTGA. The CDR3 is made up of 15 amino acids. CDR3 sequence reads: CASSGQTQGFGELFF. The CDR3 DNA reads TGTGCCAGCAGCGGCCAGACTCAGGGGTTCGGGGAGCTGTTTTTT.

The CDR3 spells CASSLASSISEQFF. The CDR3 region has the DNA TGTGCCAGCAGCTTAGCGAGCTCCATTAGCGAGCAGTTCTTC. The rearrangement links TRBV7-9 to TRBJ2-1; D remains ambiguous. Germline V lookup: CDR1 SEHNR, CDR2 FQNEAQ (reference sequence). V gave up 0 bases and J gave up 10 bases, with 13 bases separating them. The CDR3 runs to 14 residues.

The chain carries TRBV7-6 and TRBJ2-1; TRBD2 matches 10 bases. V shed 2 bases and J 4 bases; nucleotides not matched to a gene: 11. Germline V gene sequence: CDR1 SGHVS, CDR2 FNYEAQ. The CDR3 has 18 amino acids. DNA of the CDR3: TGTGCCAGCAGCTTATTCGCTACTAGCGGGATTAGTTACAATGAGCAGTTCTTC. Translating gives CASSLFATSGISYNEQFF.

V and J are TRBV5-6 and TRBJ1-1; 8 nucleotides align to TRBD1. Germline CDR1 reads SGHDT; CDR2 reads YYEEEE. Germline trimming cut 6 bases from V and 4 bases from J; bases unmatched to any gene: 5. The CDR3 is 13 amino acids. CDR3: CASNTGGGTEAFF. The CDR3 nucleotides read TGTGCCAGCAATACAGGGGGAGGCACTGAAGCTTTCTTT.

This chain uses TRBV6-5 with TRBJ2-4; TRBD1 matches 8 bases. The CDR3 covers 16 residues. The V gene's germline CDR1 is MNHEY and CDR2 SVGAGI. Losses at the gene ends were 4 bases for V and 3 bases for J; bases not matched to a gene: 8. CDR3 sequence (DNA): TGTGCCAGCAGTTCCCGGGACAGGTTTGGCAAAAACATTCAGTACTTC. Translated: CASSSRDRFGKNIQYF.

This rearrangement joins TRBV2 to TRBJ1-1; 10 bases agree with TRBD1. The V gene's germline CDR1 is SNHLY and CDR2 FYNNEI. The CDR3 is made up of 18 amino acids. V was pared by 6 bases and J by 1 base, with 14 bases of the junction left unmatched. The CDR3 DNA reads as TGTGCCAGCAGACCGGGACAGGGGTTTGTGTTATGGAACACTGAAGCTTTCTTT. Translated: CASRPGQGFVLWNTEAFF.

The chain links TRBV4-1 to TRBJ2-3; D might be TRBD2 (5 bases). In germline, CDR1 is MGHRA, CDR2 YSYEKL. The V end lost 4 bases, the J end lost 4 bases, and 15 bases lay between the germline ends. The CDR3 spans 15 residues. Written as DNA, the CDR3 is TGCGCCAGCAGCCCGGGCCGGCTAGCCGCAGATACGCAGTATTTT. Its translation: CASSPGRLAADTQYF.

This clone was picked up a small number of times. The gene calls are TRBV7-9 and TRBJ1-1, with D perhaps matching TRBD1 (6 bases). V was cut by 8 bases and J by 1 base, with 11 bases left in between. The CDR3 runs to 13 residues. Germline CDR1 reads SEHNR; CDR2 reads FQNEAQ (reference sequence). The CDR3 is CASRTGTNTEAFF. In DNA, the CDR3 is TGTGCCAGCCGTACAGGGACGAACACTGAAGCTTTCTTT. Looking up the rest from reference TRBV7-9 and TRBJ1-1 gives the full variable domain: DTGVSQNPRHKITKRGQNVTFRCDPISEHNRLYWYRQTLGQGPEFLTYFQNEAQLEKSRLLSDRFSAERPKGSFSTLEIQRTEQGDSAMYLCASRTGTNTEAFFGQGTRLTVV.

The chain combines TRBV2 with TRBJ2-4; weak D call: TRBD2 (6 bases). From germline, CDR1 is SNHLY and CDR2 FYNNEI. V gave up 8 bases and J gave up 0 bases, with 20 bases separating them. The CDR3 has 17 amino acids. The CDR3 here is CASLGGNVVLAKNIQYF. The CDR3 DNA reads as TGTGCCAGCCTCGGGGGTAATGTGGTACTAGCCAAAAACATTCAGTACTTC.

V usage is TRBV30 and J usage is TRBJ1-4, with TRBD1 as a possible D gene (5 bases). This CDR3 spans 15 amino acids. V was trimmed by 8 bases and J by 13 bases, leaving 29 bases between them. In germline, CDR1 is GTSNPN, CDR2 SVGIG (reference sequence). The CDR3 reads CAGPLRGSFNIGLFF. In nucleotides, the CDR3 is TGTGCCGGACCCCTTCGGGGGTCCTTTAATATTGGACTGTTTTTT.

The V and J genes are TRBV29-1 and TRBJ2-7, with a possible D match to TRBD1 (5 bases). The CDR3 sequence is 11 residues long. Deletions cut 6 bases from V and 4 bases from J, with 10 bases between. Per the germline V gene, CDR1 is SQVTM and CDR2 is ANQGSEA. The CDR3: CSVLQGYEQYF. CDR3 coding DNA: TGCAGCGTCCTGCAGGGTTACGAGCAGTACTTC.

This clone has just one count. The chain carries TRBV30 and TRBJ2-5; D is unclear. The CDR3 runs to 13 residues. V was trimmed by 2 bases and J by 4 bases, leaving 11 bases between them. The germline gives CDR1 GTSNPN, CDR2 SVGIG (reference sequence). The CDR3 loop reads CAWSSLVRETQYF. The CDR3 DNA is TGTGCCTGGAGTAGCCTAGTGAGAGAGACCCAGTACTTC. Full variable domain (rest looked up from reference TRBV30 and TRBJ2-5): SQTIHQWPATLVQPVGSPLSLECTVEGTSNPNLYWYRQAAGRGLQLLFYSVGIGQISSEVPQNLSASRPQDRQFILSSKKLLLSDSGFYLCAWSSLVRETQYFGPGTRLLVL.

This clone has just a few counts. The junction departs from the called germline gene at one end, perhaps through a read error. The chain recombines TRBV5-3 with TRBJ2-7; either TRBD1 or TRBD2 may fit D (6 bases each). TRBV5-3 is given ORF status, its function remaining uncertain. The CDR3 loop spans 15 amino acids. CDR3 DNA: TGTGCCAGCAGCTTGGAGGGGACAAGGTCGGGGGAGCAGTACTTC. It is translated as CASSLEGTRSGEQYF.

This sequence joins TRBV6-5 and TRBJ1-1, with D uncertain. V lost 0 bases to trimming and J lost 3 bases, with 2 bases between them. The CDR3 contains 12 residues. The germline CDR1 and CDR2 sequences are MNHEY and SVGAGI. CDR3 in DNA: TGTGCCAGCAGTTACTCGCACACTGAAGCTTTCTTT. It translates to CASSYSHTEAFF.

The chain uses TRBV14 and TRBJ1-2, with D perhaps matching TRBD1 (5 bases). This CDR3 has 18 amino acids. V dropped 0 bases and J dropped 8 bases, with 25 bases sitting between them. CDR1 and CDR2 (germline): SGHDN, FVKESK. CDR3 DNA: TGTGCCAGCAGCCAAGAAAGGGACGGGAAACGAGGAATCGGGGGCTACACCTTC. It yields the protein CASSQERDGKRGIGGYTF.